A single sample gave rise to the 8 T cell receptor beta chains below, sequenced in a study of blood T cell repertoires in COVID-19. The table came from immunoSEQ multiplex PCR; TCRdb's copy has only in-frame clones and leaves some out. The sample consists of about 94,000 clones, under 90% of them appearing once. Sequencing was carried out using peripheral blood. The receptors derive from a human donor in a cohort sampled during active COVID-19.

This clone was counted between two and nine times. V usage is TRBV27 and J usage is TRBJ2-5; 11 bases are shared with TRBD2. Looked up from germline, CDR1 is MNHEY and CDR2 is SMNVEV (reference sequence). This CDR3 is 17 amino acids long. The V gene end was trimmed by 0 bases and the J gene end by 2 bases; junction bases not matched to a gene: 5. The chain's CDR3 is CASSLSSGTSGQETQYF. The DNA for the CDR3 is TGTGCCAGCAGTTTATCTTCCGGGACTAGCGGTCAAGAGACCCAGTACTTC.

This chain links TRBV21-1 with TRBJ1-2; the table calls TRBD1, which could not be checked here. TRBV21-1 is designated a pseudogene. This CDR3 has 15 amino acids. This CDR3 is CASRADREKRNGYTF. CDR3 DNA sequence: TGTGCCAGCAGGGCGGACAGGGAAAAACGGAATGGCTACACCTTC.

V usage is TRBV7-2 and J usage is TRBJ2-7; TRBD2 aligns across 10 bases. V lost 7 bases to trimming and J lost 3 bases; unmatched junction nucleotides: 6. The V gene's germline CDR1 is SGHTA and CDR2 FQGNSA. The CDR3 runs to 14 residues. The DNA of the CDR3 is TGTGCCAGCACCCCGGTAGCGGGAGGCTACGAGCAGTACTTC. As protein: CASTPVAGGYEQYF.

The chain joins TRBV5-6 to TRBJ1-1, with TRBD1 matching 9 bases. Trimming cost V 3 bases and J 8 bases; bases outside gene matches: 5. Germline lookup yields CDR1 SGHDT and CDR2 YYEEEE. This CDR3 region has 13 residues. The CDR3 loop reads CASSSRQGVEAFF. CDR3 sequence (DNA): TGTGCCAGCAGCTCCAGACAGGGGGTAGAAGCTTTCTTT. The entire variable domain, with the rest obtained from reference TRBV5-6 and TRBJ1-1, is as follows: DAGVTQSPTHLIKTRGQQVTLRCSPKSGHDTVSWYQQALGQGPQFIFQYYEEEERQRGNFPDRFSGHQFPNYSSELNVNALLLGDSALYLCASSSRQGVEAFFGQGTRLTVV.

CDR3 sequence: CSVGWVLADTQYF. CDR3 nucleotides: TGCAGCGTTGGCTGGGTTCTAGCTGATACGCAGTATTTT. V is TRBV29-1 and J is TRBJ2-3, with a tentative D call TRBD2 (5 bases). The CDR3 covers 13 residues. Germline V CDR1 and CDR2: SQVTM, ANQGSEA. Trimming took 4 bases from V and 6 from J, leaving 14 bases between them.

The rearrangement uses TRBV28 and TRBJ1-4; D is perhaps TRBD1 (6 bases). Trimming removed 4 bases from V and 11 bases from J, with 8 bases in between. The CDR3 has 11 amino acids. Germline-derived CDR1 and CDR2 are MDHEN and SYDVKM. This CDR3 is CASSYREKLFF. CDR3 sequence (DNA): TGTGCCAGCAGTTACAGGGAGAAACTGTTTTTT.

The CDR3 DNA is TGTGCCAGCAGTGCCATGGGTGGTAGGGGCGAGCAGTACTTC. It codes for CASSAMGGRGEQYF. The chain combines TRBV2 with TRBJ2-7; possibly TRBD1 for D (5 bases). The CDR3 runs to 14 residues. In germline, CDR1 is SNHLY, CDR2 FYNNEI. With 4 bases removed from V and 6 bases from J, the gap between germline ends came to 16 bases.

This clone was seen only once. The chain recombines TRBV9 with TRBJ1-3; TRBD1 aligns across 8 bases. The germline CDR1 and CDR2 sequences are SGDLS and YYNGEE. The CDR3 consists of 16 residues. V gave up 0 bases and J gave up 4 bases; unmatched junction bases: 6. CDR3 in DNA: TGTGCCAGCAGCGTAGGGGCAGGGGGCGCCGGAAACACCATATATTTT. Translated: CASSVGAGGAGNTIYF.